These T cell receptor beta chains were read from a single sample in a study of control samples from healthy donors and cancer patients. Only in-frame clones appear in the TCRdb table, and some are missing; sequencing was by immunoSEQ multiplex PCR. Of a few hundred thousand clones listed, around 90% are singletons. The sample comprised PBMCs. The receptors here all came from a man aged 40-50 years with head and neck cancer. CDR3s include the opening cysteine and the closing phenylalanine or tryptophan. The D gene is left open where the match is weak. Clone size is shown for a subset of rows, as once, few, many or a class of expanded clone.

d_call: .
v_call: TRBV19
clone_size: .
j_call: TRBJ1-2
cdr3_aa: CASSQEGSGGYTF
cdr3_nt: TGTGCCAGTAGTCAGGAGGGTTCAGGCGGCTACACCTTC

d_call: .
v_call: TRBV7-2
clone_size: .
j_call: TRBJ2-3
cdr3_aa: CASSLTLKTGTFADTQYF
cdr3_nt: TGTGCCAGCAGCTTGACGTTAAAGACAGGGACTTTCGCAGATACGCAGTATTTT

d_call: .
v_call: TRBV7-2
clone_size: .
j_call: TRBJ2-7
cdr3_aa: CASRAGTSSHEQYF
cdr3_nt: TGTGCCAGCAGGGCGGGAACTAGTTCCCACGAGCAGTACTTC

d_call: TRBD1
v_call: TRBV27
clone_size: once
j_call: TRBJ1-1
cdr3_aa: CASSPGTAPAFF
cdr3_nt: TGTGCCAGCAGTCCCGGGACAGCCCCGGCTTTCTTT

d_call: .
v_call: TRBV28
clone_size: .
j_call: TRBJ1-2
cdr3_aa: CASSPPGNYGYTF
cdr3_nt: TGTGCCAGCAGTCCCCCGGGGAACTATGGCTACACCTTC

d_call: .
v_call: TRBV21-1
clone_size: .
j_call: TRBJ2-6
cdr3_aa: CASSKEADRVSGANVLTF
cdr3_nt: TGTGCCAGCAGCAAAGAGGCGGACAGGGTATCTGGGGCCAACGTCCTGACTTTC

d_call: .
v_call: TRBV6-5
clone_size: .
j_call: TRBJ2-7
cdr3_aa: CASSYSKFVNSYEQYF
cdr3_nt: TGTGCCAGCAGTTACTCGAAATTTGTCAACTCCTACGAGCAGTACTTC

d_call: .
v_call: TRBV28
clone_size: .
j_call: TRBJ2-3
cdr3_aa: CASSPYGGVTDTQYF
cdr3_nt: TGTGCCAGCAGCCCCTACGGGGGAGTCACAGATACGCAGTATTTT

d_call: .
v_call: TRBV7-9
clone_size: .
j_call: TRBJ2-1
cdr3_aa: CASSFGLNEQFF
cdr3_nt: TGTGCCAGCAGCTTTGGTCTGAATGAGCAGTTCTTC

d_call: .
v_call: TRBV7-3
clone_size: .
j_call: TRBJ2-2
cdr3_aa: CASSSIFTGELFF
cdr3_nt: TGTGCCAGCAGCTCGATATTCACCGGGGAGCTGTTTTTT

d_call: .
v_call: TRBV2
clone_size: .
j_call: TRBJ2-7
cdr3_aa: CAGGGGSTYEQYF
cdr3_nt: TGTGCCGGAGGTGGGGGCAGTACCTACGAGCAGTACTTC

d_call: .
v_call: TRBV7-2
clone_size: once
j_call: TRBJ1-4
cdr3_aa: CASSLRLSTNEKLFF
cdr3_nt: TGTGCCAGCAGCCTACGACTGTCGACTAATGAAAAACTGTTTTTT

d_call: .
v_call: TRBV7-8
clone_size: .
j_call: TRBJ2-3
cdr3_aa: CASSLVTVFRTDTQYF
cdr3_nt: TGTGCCAGCAGCTTAGTCACAGTCTTCCGCACAGATACGCAGTATTTT

d_call: .
v_call: TRBV7-8
clone_size: .
j_call: TRBJ2-1
cdr3_aa: CASSLPWGEQFF
cdr3_nt: TGTGCCAGCAGCTTACCCTGGGGTGAGCAGTTCTTC

d_call: TRBD2
v_call: TRBV27
clone_size: .
j_call: TRBJ2-1
cdr3_aa: CASGPREISGNEQFF
cdr3_nt: TGTGCCAGCGGCCCTCGGGAGATTAGCGGGAATGAGCAGTTCTTC

d_call: .
v_call: TRBV28
clone_size: .
j_call: TRBJ1-1
cdr3_aa: CASRDQNTEAFF
cdr3_nt: TGTGCCAGCAGGGATCAGAACACTGAAGCTTTCTTT

d_call: TRBD2
v_call: TRBV27
clone_size: .
j_call: TRBJ2-1
cdr3_aa: CASSPAVAGGGEQFF
cdr3_nt: TGTGCCAGCAGCCCGGCGGTAGCGGGAGGAGGTGAGCAGTTCTTC

d_call: .
v_call: TRBV6-6
clone_size: .
j_call: TRBJ2-1
cdr3_aa: CASSYWESGNEQFF
cdr3_nt: TGTGCCAGCAGTTACTGGGAGAGCGGCAATGAGCAGTTCTTC

d_call: .
v_call: TRBV19
clone_size: once
j_call: TRBJ2-5
cdr3_aa: CASSTLGAQETQYF
cdr3_nt: TGTGCCAGTAGTACTTTGGGGGCGCAAGAGACCCAGTACTTC

d_call: TRBD1
v_call: TRBV14
clone_size: .
j_call: TRBJ1-1
cdr3_aa: CATNLQGAGTEAFF
cdr3_nt: TGTGCCACCAACTTACAGGGGGCGGGCACTGAAGCTTTCTTT

d_call: .
v_call: TRBV28
clone_size: .
j_call: TRBJ2-2
cdr3_aa: CASSFGFNTGELFF
cdr3_nt: TGTGCCAGCAGTTTCGGATTCAACACCGGGGAGCTGTTTTTT

d_call: .
v_call: TRBV27
clone_size: .
j_call: TRBJ2-5
cdr3_aa: CASRSPPGYQETQYF
cdr3_nt: TGTGCCAGCAGATCTCCCCCCGGTTACCAAGAGACCCAGTACTTC

d_call: .
v_call: TRBV4-1
clone_size: .
j_call: TRBJ1-2
cdr3_aa: CASRIPTDQNYGYTF
cdr3_nt: TGCGCCAGCAGGATACCGACAGACCAAAACTATGGCTACACCTTC

d_call: .
v_call: TRBV19
clone_size: .
j_call: TRBJ2-7
cdr3_aa: CASKTAPFSYEQYF
cdr3_nt: TGTGCCAGTAAAACGGCTCCATTTTCCTACGAGCAGTACTTC

d_call: .
v_call: TRBV11-3
clone_size: .
j_call: TRBJ1-5
cdr3_aa: CASSLGPDQPQHF
cdr3_nt: TGTGCCAGCAGCTTAGGACCTGATCAGCCCCAGCATTTT

d_call: TRBD1
v_call: TRBV11-3
clone_size: .
j_call: TRBJ2-7
cdr3_aa: CASSLAGTGSLEQYF
cdr3_nt: TGTGCCAGCAGCTTAGCCGGGACAGGTTCCTTGGAGCAGTACTTC

d_call: .
v_call: TRBV4-3
clone_size: few
j_call: TRBJ1-4
cdr3_aa: CASSRDQGTLNEKLFF
cdr3_nt: TGCGCCAGCAGCCGTGACCAGGGGACGTTAAATGAAAAACTGTTTTTT

d_call: TRBD1
v_call: TRBV6-6
clone_size: .
j_call: TRBJ2-4
cdr3_aa: CASRSTGGGGSDIQYF
cdr3_nt: TGTGCCAGCAGGTCCACAGGGGGTGGAGGGAGTGACATTCAGTACTTC

d_call: TRBD1
v_call: TRBV28
clone_size: .
j_call: TRBJ2-7
cdr3_aa: CASSLTQGSYEQYF
cdr3_nt: TGTGCCAGCAGTTTGACACAGGGGTCCTACGAGCAGTACTTC

d_call: TRBD2
v_call: TRBV3-1/TRBV3-2
clone_size: .
j_call: TRBJ2-5
cdr3_aa: CASSLIRGRAGETQYF
cdr3_nt: TGTGCCAGCAGCCTTATTCGCGGGAGGGCGGGAGAGACCCAGTACTTC

d_call: TRBD1
v_call: TRBV7-3
clone_size: .
j_call: TRBJ2-2
cdr3_aa: CASSALRGTGMFF
cdr3_nt: TGTGCCAGCAGCGCTCTCCGAGGGACAGGGATGTTTTTT

d_call: .
v_call: TRBV27
clone_size: .
j_call: TRBJ1-1
cdr3_aa: CASRRPLAHDTEAFF
cdr3_nt: TGTGCCAGCAGACGACCCCTCGCCCATGACACTGAAGCTTTCTTT

d_call: .
v_call: TRBV28
clone_size: once
j_call: TRBJ1-1
cdr3_aa: CASSFSEGREAFF
cdr3_nt: TGTGCCAGCAGTTTTTCGGAGGGGAGGGAAGCTTTCTTT

d_call: .
v_call: TRBV5-1
clone_size: .
j_call: TRBJ2-2
cdr3_aa: CASSAMGANTGELFF
cdr3_nt: TGCGCCAGCAGCGCGATGGGCGCGAACACCGGGGAGCTGTTTTTT

d_call: .
v_call: TRBV30
clone_size: .
j_call: TRBJ1-6
cdr3_aa: CAWNRLTDNSPLHF
cdr3_nt: TGTGCCTGGAATCGTTTGACGGACAATTCACCCCTCCACTTT

d_call: .
v_call: TRBV27
clone_size: few
j_call: TRBJ1-1
cdr3_aa: CASSPKAGPGGRNTEAFF
cdr3_nt: TGTGCCAGCAGTCCTAAAGCGGGCCCCGGGGGGAGAAACACTGAAGCTTTCTTT

d_call: .
v_call: TRBV30
clone_size: .
j_call: TRBJ1-1
cdr3_aa: CAWSVLQNTEAFF
cdr3_nt: TGTGCCTGGAGTGTTCTGCAGAACACTGAAGCTTTCTTT

d_call: .
v_call: TRBV4-3
clone_size: .
j_call: TRBJ1-2
cdr3_aa: CASSQDWGGNYGYTF
cdr3_nt: TGCGCCAGCAGCCAAGATTGGGGGGGGAACTATGGCTACACCTTC

d_call: .
v_call: TRBV9
clone_size: .
j_call: TRBJ2-3
cdr3_aa: CASSVADTQYF
cdr3_nt: TGTGCCAGCAGCGTAGCAGATACGCAGTATTTT

d_call: .
v_call: TRBV7-2
clone_size: .
j_call: TRBJ1-2
cdr3_aa: CASSFSSPSTNYGYTF
cdr3_nt: TGTGCCAGCAGCTTTTCTTCACCATCGACTAACTATGGCTACACCTTC

d_call: .
v_call: TRBV6-2/TRBV6-3
clone_size: .
j_call: TRBJ1-6
cdr3_aa: CASSYQRGSNSPLHF
cdr3_nt: TGTGCCAGCAGTTACCAGCGGGGCAGTAATTCACCCCTCCACTTT

d_call: .
v_call: TRBV11-2
clone_size: .
j_call: TRBJ2-7
cdr3_aa: CASSLDQGVYEQYF
cdr3_nt: TGTGCCAGCAGCTTAGATCAGGGCGTCTACGAGCAGTACTTC

d_call: .
v_call: TRBV9
clone_size: .
j_call: TRBJ2-5
cdr3_aa: CASSVGVRSGQETQYF
cdr3_nt: TGTGCCAGCAGCGTTGGGGTAAGGAGCGGCCAAGAGACCCAGTACTTC

d_call: TRBD2
v_call: TRBV28
clone_size: once
j_call: TRBJ2-1
cdr3_aa: CASSLLGLAGGLYNEQFF
cdr3_nt: TGTGCCAGCAGCCTCCTAGGACTAGCGGGAGGGCTCTACAATGAGCAGTTCTTC

d_call: TRBD1
v_call: TRBV10-2
clone_size: .
j_call: TRBJ2-7
cdr3_aa: CASGGGQGWGEQYF
cdr3_nt: TGCGCCAGCGGGGGTGGACAGGGTTGGGGCGAGCAGTACTTC

d_call: .
v_call: TRBV28
clone_size: .
j_call: TRBJ2-3
cdr3_aa: CASSLLTDTQYF
cdr3_nt: TGTGCCAGCAGTTTGTTGACAGATACGCAGTATTTT

d_call: TRBD2
v_call: TRBV19
clone_size: .
j_call: TRBJ2-1
cdr3_aa: CASSWTSGGHYNEQFF
cdr3_nt: TGTGCCAGTAGTTGGACTAGCGGGGGGCACTACAATGAGCAGTTCTTC